The present T cell receptor beta chain was sequenced within a study of T cells in Graves' hyperthyroidism and ophthalmopathy. Study observations and caveats: Stable hyperthyroidism was separated from ophthalmopathy by a model based on 13 V-J features.

As concerns this clonotype: Its antigen is currently unknown.

Diagnoses were established using clinical symptoms, serum thyroxine and TRAb, thyroid ultrasound and orbital computed tomography. Fresh peripheral blood, under 13 ml, yielded the PBMCs. Template material for amplifying TCR beta CDR3 regions consisted of RNA transcripts. During a first-round RT-PCR of the TCR CDR3, the HTBI primer set was used. Each CDR3 protein is one row after TCRdb ran MiXCR on the multiplex PCR reads. This sample carries hundreds of thousands of distinct CDR3 sequences, 20% to 25% of them seen once, and the ten largest clones take about 35%. Germline V CDR1 and CDR2: WNHNN, SYGVQD (reference sequence). V was pared by 4 bases and J by 2 bases, with 5 bases of the junction left unmatched. This CDR3 is built from 14 residues.

Sequencing input: blood. This receptor was identified in a man aged 30 to 45 with Graves' ophthalmopathy. The rearrangement uses TRBV10-1 and TRBJ2-7; 7 positions match TRBD2. The CDR3 loop is CASSGAGATYEQYF. CDR3 sequence (DNA): TGCGCCAGCAGTGGTGCGGGAGCCACCTACGAGCAGTACTTC.